This T cell receptor (beta chain) was sequenced during a study of blood T cell repertoires in COVID-19. During active infection, Seattle patients enrolled and were then monitored through disease. V lost 3 bases and J lost 5, with 13 bases in between. Per germline, CDR1 LGHDT and CDR2 YNNKEL (reference sequence). The CDR3 length is 14 residues. Sequencing used immunoSEQ multiplex PCR; TCRdb keeps in-frame clones, though not all of them. This sample has some 300,000 clones, with about 90% found just once. The sequencing input was peripheral blood. The V call is TRBV3-1 (or the pseudogene TRBV3-2), the J call TRBJ2-5; maybe TRBD2 (5 bases). The TCR comes from a middle-aged woman with COVID-19, enrolled during active disease. CDR3 protein: CASSQPDWRETQYF. CDR3 in DNA: TGTGCCAGCAGCCAGCCGGACTGGCGGGAGACCCAGTACTTC.